This T cell receptor (beta chain) derives from a study of early T cells in non-severe SARS-CoV-2 infection. Individual cDNA molecules carried attached unique molecular identifiers. TCRdb reanalysed the 5' RACE reads using MiXCR and keeps one entry per CDR3 protein. Of 97,000 or so distinct CDR3 sequences in the sample, roughly 13% were seen once. J gave up 8 bases and V 0 bases, and 9 bases lay outside the gene matches. This CDR3 is 16 amino acids long. Germline assignment: CDR1 PRHDT and CDR2 FYEKMQ (reference sequence). This clonotype was seen only once. This sequence was found in an adult who was a healthcare worker with PCR-confirmed SARS-CoV-2 infection or an uninfected control (not recorded which). The rearrangement uses TRBV13 and TRBJ2-4; 8 bases match TRBD2. The sequenced sample consisted of whole blood. The CDR3 coding sequence is TGTGCCAGCAGCTTAGGCCTGAGCGGGAGCGGGGACATTCAGTACTTC. Translating it yields CASSLGLSGSGDIQYF. The full variable domain, completed using reference TRBV13 and TRBJ2-4, is AAGVIQSPRHLIKEKRETATLKCYPIPRHDTVYWYQQGPGQDPQFLISFYEKMQSDKGSIPDRFSAQQFSDYHSELNMSSLELGDSALYFCASSLGLSGSGDIQYFGAGTRLSVL.